Sequencing of this TCR beta chain was carried out in a study of cytomegalovirus exposure and HLA in healthy donors. Details on this clone: Antigen unknown.

Germline CDR1 is MGHDK and CDR2 is SYGVNS. The CDR3 spans 14 residues. Trimming stripped 1 base from V and 3 bases from J, with 8 bases between. Use of 60 Vbeta and 13 Jbeta primers characterized the PCR. Some clones are missing from TCRdb's copy, which holds only in-frame ones; the method was immunoSEQ multiplex PCR. Of roughly 200,000 clones in the sample, over 70% were seen once. Study-level points and caveats: HLA alleles showed associations with fewer than 20,000 TCR beta sequences in a later analysis, at a 0.05 false discovery rate.

The rearrangement links TRBV25-1 to TRBJ2-3; D call uncertain. Sample: PBMCs. The receptor was isolated from a male donor in good health and CMV-seronegative. The CDR3 loop reads CASSELTETDTQYF. The CDR3 nucleotides read TGTGCCAGCAGTGAATTAACCGAGACAGATACGCAGTATTTT.